Each of the 29 T cell receptor beta chains below was sequenced from the same sample in a study of T cell responses to AZD1222 COVID-19 vaccine. Only in-frame clones appear in the TCRdb table, and some are missing; sequencing was by immunoSEQ multiplex PCR. The sample has over 130,000 clones, 92% seen once; the top ten hold around 3.5%. Here the sequenced sample was peripheral blood, taken 28 days after the second AZD1222 dose. The receptors stem from an adult who received the AZD1222 COVID-19 vaccine.

V usage is TRBV28 and J usage is TRBJ1-1; D not certain. Germline-derived CDR1 and CDR2 are MDHEN and SYDVKM. Trimming stripped 6 bases from V and 3 bases from J, with 14 bases between. The length of the CDR3 is 14 residues. CDR3 sequence (DNA): TGTGCCAGCAGCCCGCTGAGGAGTTACACTGAAGCTTTCTTT. Translated, it gives CASSPLRSYTEAFF.

This chain links TRBV28 with TRBJ2-3; TRBD2 matches 8 bases. The trim removed 3 bases at V and 6 bases at J, leaving 14 bases unmatched. Germline CDR1 and CDR2: MDHEN and SYDVKM. The CDR3 totals 17 residues. CDR3 protein: CASSFRGGRFFLDTQYF. The CDR3 coding sequence is TGTGCCAGCAGTTTTCGGGGGGGGCGATTTTTTCTTGATACGCAGTATTTT.

V usage is TRBV19 and J usage is TRBJ2-1; D gene ambiguous. Between the trimmed V and J ends, which lost 1 base and 2 bases, there was a span of 9 bases. Germline V lookup: CDR1 LNHDA, CDR2 SQIVND (reference sequence). The CDR3 loop spans 15 amino acids. CDR3 nucleotide sequence: TGTGCCAGTAGTATAGGAGCGACAACCTACAATGAGCAGTTCTTC. Encoded protein: CASSIGATTYNEQFF. The variable domain in full, with the rest retrieved from reference TRBV19 and TRBJ2-1, is DGGITQSPKYLFRKEGQNVTLSCEQNLNHDAMYWYRQDPGQGLRLIYYSQIVNDFQKGDIAEGYSVSREKKESFPLTVTSAQKNPTAFYLCASSIGATTYNEQFFGPGTRLTVL.

As regards this clone: One end of the junction varies from germline; a read error may be responsible. The chain is built from TRBV7-2 and TRBJ1-5; 8 positions match TRBD1. Germline V gene lookup returns CDR1 SGHTA and CDR2 FQGNSA. The CDR3 loop spans 14 amino acids. CDR3 region: CASSESTGAALVNF. The CDR3 DNA sequence: TGTGCCAGCAGTGAATCGACAGGGGCGGCTCTAGTTAATTTT. Full variable domain (remainder filled in from reference TRBV7-2 and TRBJ1-5): GAGVSQSPSNKVTEKGKDVELRCDPISGHTALYWYRQSLGQGLEFLIYFQGNSAPDKSGLPSDRFSAERTGGSVSTLTIQRTQQEDSAVYLCASSESTGAALVNFGDGTRLSIL.

The table lists this clone with a count of one. This chain links TRBV19 with TRBJ2-1; D not resolved. Trimming shortened V by 4 bases and J by 0 bases, and 13 bases separated the two germline ends. The CDR3 totals 16 residues. Per germline, CDR1 LNHDA and CDR2 SQIVND (reference sequence). CDR3 sequence reads: CASSTKTVSSYNEQFF. In DNA form, the CDR3 reads TGTGCCAGTAGTACCAAGACGGTGAGCTCCTACAATGAGCAGTTCTTC.

A single count supports this clone. The chain recombines TRBV6-5 with TRBJ2-2; no firm D call. With 2 bases removed from V and 0 bases from J, the gap between germline ends came to 7 bases. Per germline, CDR1 MNHEY and CDR2 SVGAGI. The CDR3 extends over 15 amino acids. The CDR3 coding sequence is TGTGCCAGCAGTTACAGGCGCTCGAACACCGGGGAGCTGTTTTTT. It translates to CASSYRRSNTGELFF.

The rearrangement links TRBV30 to TRBJ1-2; D remains unclear. Per germline, CDR1 GTSNPN and CDR2 SVGIG (reference sequence). V lost 0 bases to trimming and J lost 4 bases, with 18 bases between them. The CDR3 spans 16 residues. CDR3 nucleotide sequence: TGTGCCTGGAGTGTGTTGGCGGGCCTCTCAACCTATGGCTACACCTTC. It yields the protein CAWSVLAGLSTYGYTF.

This chain connects TRBV3-1 (or the pseudogene TRBV3-2) to TRBJ2-5; no firm D call. The CDR3 totals 11 residues. Trimming removed 3 bases from V and 6 bases from J, with 5 bases in between. Germline CDR1 LGHDT, CDR2 YNNKEL (reference sequence). The CDR3 region has the DNA TGTGCCAGCAGCCACAGGCAGACCCAGTACTTC. Protein: CASSHRQTQYF.

The rearrangement joins TRBV30 to TRBJ2-1, with 12 bases identical to TRBD2. The CDR3 loop spans 15 amino acids. V dropped 3 bases and J dropped 7; count of bases not matched to a gene: 7. Germline-derived CDR1 and CDR2 are GTSNPN and SVGIG (reference sequence). The CDR3 DNA follows: TGTGCCTGGAGCCCGACTAGCGGGAGTGGTAATGAGCAGTTCTTC. It codes for CAWSPTSGSGNEQFF.

This sequence joins TRBV21-1 and TRBJ1-6. TRBV21-1 constitutes a pseudogene. There are 18 residues in the CDR3. In DNA form, the CDR3 reads TGTGCCAGCAGCTCGCAGAGGGATCCCCCGTGGCAAAATTCACCCCTCCACTTT. Protein: CASSSQRDPPWQNSPLHF.

V gene TRBV11-2 combines with J gene TRBJ1-2; D is unresolved. From germline, CDR1 is SGHAT and CDR2 FQNNGV. The CDR3 spans 14 residues. The V and J ends lost 0 bases and 1 base respectively, with 6 bases between them. This chain's CDR3 is CASSLEPSNYGYTF. For the CDR3, the DNA is TGTGCCAGCAGCTTAGAGCCCAGTAACTATGGCTACACCTTC.

The rearrangement joins TRBV4-1 to TRBJ1-6; 9 positions match TRBD1. The length of the CDR3 is 13 residues. Germline V gives CDR1 MGHRA, CDR2 YSYEKL. V gave up 5 bases and J gave up 9 bases; unmatched junction bases: 2. The CDR3 loop reads CASSTDRGSPLHF. The CDR3 nucleotides read TGCGCCAGCAGCACGGACAGGGGTTCACCCCTCCACTTT.

J is TRBJ1-2 and V is TRBV28, with a possible D match to TRBD1 (5 bases). With 4 bases removed from V and 8 bases from J, the gap between germline ends came to 17 bases. The CDR3 covers 14 residues. Germline V CDR1 and CDR2: MDHEN, SYDVKM. CDR3 region: CASSSSGQAKGYTF. CDR3 DNA sequence: TGTGCCAGCAGTTCCTCGGGGCAGGCGAAAGGCTACACCTTC.

This chain links TRBV19 with TRBJ2-2; 10 nucleotides agree with TRBD1. The CDR3 runs to 15 residues. The ends lost 5 bases at V and 4 bases at J; junction bases unmatched: 4. Germline V gene sequence: CDR1 LNHDA, CDR2 SQIVND (reference sequence). The CDR3: CASSYRDRGTGELFF. CDR3 DNA: TGTGCCAGTAGTTACCGGGACAGGGGCACCGGGGAGCTGTTTTTT.

This clone was detected only a few times. The gene calls are TRBV5-1 and TRBJ2-2; D is ambiguous. Per the germline V gene, CDR1 is SGHRS and CDR2 is YFSETQ. The CDR3 consists of 15 residues. With 5 bases removed from V and 4 bases from J, the gap between germline ends came to 15 bases. The DNA of the CDR3 is TGCGCCAGCAGAAGGGAACTATTGGGCACCGGGGAGCTGTTTTTT. Translating gives CASRRELLGTGELFF.

The chain couples TRBV19 to TRBJ1-4; D not certain. Between the trimmed V and J ends, which lost 4 bases and 0 bases, there was a span of 12 bases. Germline V gene sequence: CDR1 LNHDA, CDR2 SQIVND (reference sequence). The CDR3 runs to 16 residues. CDR3 DNA sequence: TGTGCCAGTAGTACGAACCCCTCTGCAACTAATGAAAAACTGTTTTTT. This sequence encodes CASSTNPSATNEKLFF. The whole variable domain, remainder taken from reference TRBV19 and TRBJ1-4, is DGGITQSPKYLFRKEGQNVTLSCEQNLNHDAMYWYRQDPGQGLRLIYYSQIVNDFQKGDIAEGYSVSREKKESFPLTVTSAQKNPTAFYLCASSTNPSATNEKLFFGSGTQLSVL.

The chain couples TRBV12-3 or TRBV12-4 to TRBJ1-2, with D uncertain. CDR3 size: 11 residues. The germline V and J ends were trimmed by 6 bases and 1 base, with 3 bases remaining between them. The CDR3 DNA reads TGTGCCAGCAGCAATAACTATGGCTACACCTTC. Translation gives CASSNNYGYTF.

This clone was observed a single time. The chain joins TRBV7-8 to TRBJ2-1, with 9 bases identical to TRBD2. There are 16 residues in the CDR3. CDR1 is SGHVS and CDR2 is FQNEAQ in the germline V gene. J was trimmed by 10 bases and V by 5 bases; bases with no gene match: 15. CDR3 sequence reads: CASSKGRLAGVGEQFF. The CDR3 bases are TGTGCCAGCAGCAAAGGGAGATTAGCGGGAGTTGGAGAGCAGTTCTTC.

This chain connects TRBV3-1 (or the pseudogene TRBV3-2) to TRBJ2-1; 12 bases match TRBD2. The CDR3 contains 16 residues. The V gene end was trimmed by 1 base and the J gene end by 4 bases; junction bases not matched to a gene: 2. Per the germline V gene, CDR1 is LGHDT and CDR2 is YNNKEL (reference sequence). The CDR3 DNA sequence: TGTGCCAGCAGCCAAGGGACTAGCGGGAAGTACAATGAGCAGTTCTTC. Its protein is CASSQGTSGKYNEQFF.

J is TRBJ1-3 and V is TRBV28, with a weak D call TRBD1 (5 bases). CDR1 and CDR2 from the germline V gene are MDHEN and SYDVKM. CDR3 length: 15 residues. V lost 3 bases and J 1 base, leaving 10 bases between the germline ends. This chain's CDR3 is CASSLRGTSGNTIYF. The CDR3 DNA reads as TGTGCCAGCAGTTTGCGGGGGACTTCTGGAAACACCATATATTTT.

The V call is TRBV7-2, the J call TRBJ1-1; a possible D gene is TRBD1 (5 bases). Trimming cost V 2 bases and J 4 bases, with 14 bases left between them. CDR3 size: 15 residues. Germline CDR1 reads SGHTA; CDR2 reads FQGNSA. Here the CDR3 DNA reads TGTGCCAGCAGCTTATGGGGCGGCGGGGGCACTGAAGCTTTCTTT. Encoded protein: CASSLWGGGGTEAFF.

V is TRBV19 and J is TRBJ1-4, with a weak D call TRBD1 (6 bases). CDR1 and CDR2 from the germline V gene are LNHDA and SQIVND (reference sequence). This CDR3 region has 15 residues. V was trimmed by 2 bases and J by 2 bases, leaving 9 bases between them. CDR3 loop: CASSIQGQTNEKLFF. The CDR3 DNA follows: TGTGCCAGTAGTATACAAGGACAGACTAATGAAAAACTGTTTTTT.

The V and J genes are TRBV7-9 and TRBJ2-7, with D unclear. The V gene's germline CDR1 is SEHNR and CDR2 FQNEAQ (reference sequence). CDR3 size: 15 residues. Trimming shortened V by 0 bases and J by 0 bases, and 9 bases separated the two germline ends. CDR3 loop: CASSLAEYPSYEQYF. In DNA form, the CDR3 reads TGTGCCAGCAGCTTAGCGGAGTACCCCTCCTACGAGCAGTACTTC.

This chain joins TRBV7-9 and TRBJ2-7; TRBD1 matches 7 bases. The CDR3 runs to 12 residues. The ends lost 4 bases at V and 4 bases at J; junction bases unmatched: 1. Looked up from germline, CDR1 is SEHNR and CDR2 is FQNEAQ (reference sequence). The CDR3 protein is CASSSTGYEQYF. The CDR3, as DNA: TGTGCCAGCAGCTCGACAGGGTACGAGCAGTACTTC. Full variable domain (outside the CDR3, taken from reference TRBV7-9 and TRBJ2-7): DTGVSQNPRHKITKRGQNVTFRCDPISEHNRLYWYRQTLGQGPEFLTYFQNEAQLEKSRLLSDRFSAERPKGSFSTLEIQRTEQGDSAMYLCASSSTGYEQYFGPGTRLTVT.

The chain's CDR3 is CASSELAGGSTDTQYF. Written as DNA, the CDR3 is TGTGCCAGCAGCGAACTAGCGGGAGGGAGCACAGATACGCAGTATTTT. The genes are TRBV7-7 and TRBJ2-3; 13 bases match TRBD2. The V gene end was trimmed by 5 bases and the J gene end by 0 bases; junction bases not matched to a gene: 2. The CDR3 spans 16 residues. Germline V gene sequence: CDR1 SSHAT, CDR2 FNYEAQ (reference sequence).

The chain combines TRBV28 with TRBJ2-6, with D possibly matching TRBD1 (6 bases). CDR1 and CDR2 from the germline V gene are MDHEN and SYDVKM. Trimming pared 4 bases from V and 1 base from J, leaving 14 bases between. CDR3 length equals 17 residues. In DNA form, the CDR3 reads TGTGCCAGCAGTTCCAGAGCAGGGGTTTCTGGGGCCAACGTCCTGACTTTC. Protein sequence: CASSSRAGVSGANVLTF.

The chain joins TRBV19 to TRBJ2-7; D remains ambiguous. The germline V gene encodes CDR1 LNHDA and CDR2 SQIVND (reference sequence). Trimming took off 9 bases at V and 0 bases at J, with 12 bases between the two ends. This CDR3 region has 13 residues. The CDR3 DNA reads as TGTGCCAGCGCCGACACGAGCTCCTACGAGCAGTACTTC. Translation: CASADTSSYEQYF.

The gene calls are TRBV29-1 and TRBJ1-1; D is perhaps TRBD1 (5 bases). The V gene's germline CDR1 is SQVTM and CDR2 ANQGSEA. This CDR3 is 12 amino acids long. Trimming took off 1 base at V and 10 bases at J, with 13 bases between the two ends. As DNA, the CDR3 is TGCAGCGTTGAAGGACAGACTGTCGCAGCTTTCTTT. Protein product: CSVEGQTVAAFF.

The rearrangement links TRBV9 to TRBJ2-2; 12 bases are shared with TRBD2. Germline-derived CDR1 and CDR2 are SGDLS and YYNGEE. The J segment lost 8 bases and the V segment lost 0 bases, leaving 5 bases of the junction unmatched. This CDR3 contains 16 residues. The CDR3 DNA sequence: TGTGCCAGCAGCGTAGGTCCGACTAGCGGGAGTGGGGAGCTGTTTTTT. Encoded protein: CASSVGPTSGSGELFF.